The 28 T cell receptor beta chains below were found in one sample sequenced in a study of blood T cell repertoires in COVID-19. The assay was immunoSEQ multiplex PCR, and TCRdb's table has in-frame clones only and misses some. The table has a few hundred thousand clones, about 86% seen once. Sequenced material: PBMCs or T cells enriched from blood (not recorded which). These receptor sequences come from a middle-aged woman with acute COVID-19.

This clone was detected only a few times. The V call is TRBV2, the J call TRBJ2-2; D is uncertain. V gave up 7 bases and J gave up 0 bases, with 12 bases separating them. The CDR3 is made up of 15 amino acids. Germline V lookup: CDR1 SNHLY, CDR2 FYNNEI. The CDR3 here is CASIPGRTNTGELFF. The CDR3 coding sequence is TGTGCCAGCATACCTGGCAGGACGAACACCGGGGAGCTGTTTTTT.

V and J are TRBV12-3 or TRBV12-4 and TRBJ2-1; TRBD2 might be the D (6 bases). The CDR3 spans 12 residues. V lost 4 bases and J 9 bases, leaving 10 bases between the germline ends. The CDR3 DNA reads TGTGCCAGCAGTTATGGGACTCCTGAGCAGTTCTTC. Residues: CASSYGTPEQFF.

This clone was detected only once. The chain carries TRBV30 and TRBJ2-2, with 7 bases matching TRBD2. The CDR3 contains 16 residues. V was clipped by 1 base and J by 0 bases; unmatched bases: 5. Germline V CDR1 and CDR2: GTSNPN, SVGIG (reference sequence). Written as DNA, the CDR3 is TGTGCCTGGAGTGACCCTAGCGGTTCGAACACCGGGGAGCTGTTTTTT. It specifies CAWSDPSGSNTGELFF.

The V gene is TRBV5-1, the J gene TRBJ2-5; D is perhaps TRBD1 (5 bases). Germline assignment: CDR1 SGHRS and CDR2 YFSETQ. This CDR3 is 13 amino acids long. The V gene lost 4 bases and the J gene lost 2 bases, with 9 bases spanning the gap. The CDR3 loop reads CASSPQGQETQYF. The CDR3, as DNA: TGCGCCAGCAGCCCCCAGGGACAAGAGACCCAGTACTTC.

The J gene is TRBJ1-2, the V gene TRBV12-3 or TRBV12-4; perhaps TRBD1 as D (5 bases). V was clipped by 5 bases and J by 4 bases, with 11 bases between them. The CDR3 is 13 residues long. The DNA for the CDR3 is TGTGCCAGCAGTCCCCGACAGATCTATGGCTACACCTTC. This translates into CASSPRQIYGYTF.

The rearrangement uses TRBV2 and TRBJ2-5; D may be TRBD1 (6 bases). Germline lookup yields CDR1 SNHLY and CDR2 FYNNEI. CDR3 length: 13 residues. V was shortened by 6 bases and J by 7 bases, with 15 bases between the two germline ends. The CDR3 reads CASSGTTRGTQYF. CDR3 sequence (DNA): TGTGCCAGCAGCGGGACAACCCGGGGGACCCAGTACTTC.

The chain has TRBV6-2 or TRBV6-3 and TRBJ2-1, with 9 bases fitting TRBD2. After removal of 0 bases from V and 7 bases from J, the junction contained 7 bases not matched to a gene. The CDR3 consists of 16 residues. Germline-derived CDR1 and CDR2 are MNHEY and SVGEGT. The CDR3 loop is CASSYSGTSLENEQFF. CDR3 nucleotide sequence: TGTGCCAGCAGTTACTCAGGGACTAGCCTCGAGAATGAGCAGTTCTTC.

This chain uses TRBV7-7 with TRBJ1-3; D is undetermined. Germline V gene lookup returns CDR1 SSHAT and CDR2 FNYEAQ (reference sequence). The CDR3 extends over 15 amino acids. V lost 1 base, J lost 4 bases, and 11 bases lay in between. In DNA, the CDR3 is TGTGCCAGCAGCTTAGGTCCGGGAGGGGGAAACACCATATATTTT. The encoded protein is CASSLGPGGGNTIYF.

The V call is TRBV3-1 (or the pseudogene TRBV3-2), the J call TRBJ2-1; TRBD2 matches at 13 bases. V gave up 0 bases and J gave up 3 bases; unmatched junction bases: 2. The CDR3 extends over 17 amino acids. Germline V lookup: CDR1 LGHDT, CDR2 YNNKEL (reference sequence). The CDR3 DNA reads TGTGCCAGCAGCCAAGAAGGGACTAGCGGGAACTACAATGAGCAGTTCTTC. This translates into CASSQEGTSGNYNEQFF.

The V and J genes are TRBV18 and TRBJ1-2, with a tentative D call TRBD1 (5 bases). V was pared by 3 bases and J by 1 base, with 6 bases between. The CDR3 runs 13 residues. The V gene's germline CDR1 is KGHSH and CDR2 LQKENI. The CDR3 nucleotides read TGTGCCAGCTCACCGGGGCTTAACTATGGCTACACCTTC. This gives the protein CASSPGLNYGYTF.

The rearrangement joins TRBV10-3 to TRBJ1-1; D perhaps matches TRBD1 (5 bases). Germline assignment: CDR1 ENHRY and CDR2 SYGVKD. This CDR3 is 13 amino acids long. The germline V and J ends were trimmed by 3 bases and 4 bases, with 9 bases remaining between them. CDR3 bases: TGTGCCATCAGTGAAGGGGTCCGCACTGAAGCTTTCTTT. Its protein is CAISEGVRTEAFF.

The chain couples TRBV5-1 to TRBJ1-1; 9 bases match TRBD1. The V gene's germline CDR1 is SGHRS and CDR2 YFSETQ. The CDR3 extends over 14 amino acids. Trimming removed 1 base from V and 6 bases from J; junction bases left unmatched: 4. Here the CDR3 reads CASSLTGGSPEAFF. The CDR3 DNA reads as TGCGCCAGCAGCTTGACAGGGGGCAGCCCTGAAGCTTTCTTT.

This chain joins TRBV5-4 and TRBJ2-3, with D possibly TRBD2 on 7 matching bases. CDR3 length equals 16 residues. CDR1 and CDR2 (germline): SGHNT, YYREEE (reference sequence). Deletions cut 0 bases from V and 5 bases from J, with 16 bases between. CDR3 sequence: CASSLGWGGALDTQYF. The CDR3 nucleotides are TGTGCCAGCAGCTTGGGTTGGGGGGGCGCCTTAGATACGCAGTATTTT.

The gene calls are TRBV3-1 (or the pseudogene TRBV3-2) and TRBJ2-3; TRBD2 agrees at 9 bases. Germline CDR1 LGHDT, CDR2 YNNKEL (reference sequence). The CDR3 contains 13 residues. V gave up 1 base and J gave up 9 bases; unmatched junction bases: 2. The CDR3 here is CASSQALAGTQYF. The CDR3 DNA follows: TGTGCCAGCAGCCAAGCTCTAGCGGGAACGCAGTATTTT.

This clone was detected once. The J gene is TRBJ2-1, the V gene TRBV29-1, with 12 bases matching TRBD2. Trimming at V came to 6 bases and at J to 8 bases, leaving 5 bases not matched to a gene. Germline assignment: CDR1 SQVTM and CDR2 ANQGSEA. There are 13 residues in the CDR3. The CDR3 sequence: CSVRLAGDYEQFF. As DNA, the CDR3 is TGCAGCGTCCGACTAGCGGGAGACTATGAGCAGTTCTTC.

The CDR3 spells CASSRESGPLRGYEQYF. The CDR3 DNA reads as TGTGCCAGCAGTCGAGAGAGCGGGCCATTGCGGGGCTACGAGCAGTACTTC. V gene TRBV3-1 (or the pseudogene TRBV3-2) combines with J gene TRBJ2-7; TRBD2 is a possible D gene (6 bases). Per germline, CDR1 LGHDT and CDR2 YNNKEL (reference sequence). Trimming cost V 6 bases and J 3 bases, with 24 bases left between them. CDR3 length: 17 residues.

The CDR3 is CASTPGVSGVNEQFF. In DNA, the CDR3 is TGTGCCAGCACCCCCGGGGTTAGTGGTGTTAATGAGCAGTTCTTC. V usage is TRBV3-1 (or the pseudogene TRBV3-2) and J usage is TRBJ2-1, with D perhaps matching TRBD2 (5 bases). The CDR3 runs 15 residues. CDR1 LGHDT and CDR2 YNNKEL come from the germline V gene (reference sequence). Trimming cost V 7 bases and J 7 bases, with 20 bases left between them.

This rearrangement joins TRBV30 to TRBJ1-5; weak D call: TRBD1 (6 bases). CDR3 length equals 12 residues. V was clipped by 4 bases and J by 7 bases, with 11 bases between them. CDR1 and CDR2 from the germline V gene are GTSNPN and SVGIG (reference sequence). The chain's CDR3 is CAWTTGLQPQHF. The CDR3 DNA reads as TGTGCCTGGACTACAGGGTTGCAGCCCCAGCATTTT.

This clone was seen just once. This chain joins TRBV18 and TRBJ2-7; 8 bases line up with TRBD1. CDR1 is KGHSH and CDR2 is LQKENI in the germline V gene. The CDR3 is 13 amino acids. V shed 4 bases, J shed 3 bases, and the junction held 2 bases outside the gene matches. CDR3 in amino acids: CASSRGQDYEQYF. The CDR3 nucleotides are TGTGCCAGCTCACGGGGACAGGACTACGAGCAGTACTTC. Variable domain in full (rest from reference TRBV18 and TRBJ2-7): NAGVMQNPRHLVRRRGQEARLRCSPMKGHSHVYWYRQLPEEGLKFMVYLQKENIIDESGMPKERFSAEFPKEGPSILRIQQVVRGDSAAYFCASSRGQDYEQYFGPGTRLTVT.

This CDR3 reads CASSLRGRQDLSNQPQHF. CDR3 DNA: TGTGCCAGCAGCCTTAGGGGGAGACAAGACCTTAGCAATCAGCCCCAGCATTTT. V is TRBV7-2 and J is TRBJ1-5; D may be TRBD1 (6 bases). Germline V gives CDR1 SGHTA, CDR2 FQGNSA. The V end was cut by 5 bases, the J end by 0 bases, with 20 bases between. CDR3 size: 18 residues.

The V call is TRBV7-9, the J call TRBJ1-1; tentative D call: TRBD1 (6 bases). This CDR3 is built from 15 residues. Per germline, CDR1 SEHNR and CDR2 FQNEAQ (reference sequence). V dropped 5 bases and J dropped 1 base, with 14 bases sitting between them. The CDR3 spells CASSPQGHRNTEAFF. As DNA, the CDR3 is TGTGCCAGCAGCCCCCAGGGGCACAGGAACACTGAAGCTTTCTTT.

Written as DNA, the CDR3 is TGTGCCAGCAGTTTAGGGACAGAAGATAATTCACCCCTCCACTTT. This sequence encodes CASSLGTEDNSPLHF. The chain has TRBV27 and TRBJ1-6, with 7 bases matching TRBD1. This CDR3 region has 15 residues. Trimming took 2 bases from V and 5 from J; bases not matched to a gene: 3. From germline, CDR1 is MNHEY and CDR2 SMNVEV (reference sequence).

The chain joins TRBV18 to TRBJ2-3, with 11 bases matching TRBD2. This CDR3 region has 17 residues. Germline assignment: CDR1 KGHSH and CDR2 LQKENI. The V gene end was trimmed by 0 bases and the J gene end by 2 bases; junction bases not matched to a gene: 4. The CDR3 spells CASSPPGLAANTDTQYF. The CDR3 bases are TGTGCCAGCTCACCACCGGGACTAGCGGCTAACACAGATACGCAGTATTTT. The whole variable domain, filled in from reference TRBV18 and TRBJ2-3, reads NAGVMQNPRHLVRRRGQEARLRCSPMKGHSHVYWYRQLPEEGLKFMVYLQKENIIDESGMPKERFSAEFPKEGPSILRIQQVVRGDSAAYFCASSPPGLAANTDTQYFGPGTRLTVL.

The genes are TRBV5-6 and TRBJ1-6; unclear D gene. The ends were cut back, 0 bases at V and 7 bases at J, with 11 bases in the middle. Germline CDR1 SGHDT, CDR2 YYEEEE. CDR3 size: 15 residues. Here the CDR3 reads CASSLVGENNSPLHF. CDR3 DNA sequence: TGTGCCAGCAGCTTGGTTGGAGAGAACAATTCACCCCTCCACTTT.

The genes are TRBV9 and TRBJ2-3; 7 bases match TRBD2. The CDR3 is 16 amino acids. Trimming took 0 bases from V and 3 from J; bases not matched to a gene: 7. Per the germline V gene, CDR1 is SGDLS and CDR2 is YYNGEE. The CDR3 reads CASSVGAGAGTDTQYF. The DNA for the CDR3 is TGTGCCAGCAGCGTAGGGGCGGGAGCGGGAACAGATACGCAGTATTTT.

This sequence joins TRBV27 and TRBJ2-5, with D perhaps matching TRBD2 (6 bases). The CDR3 covers 13 residues. Trimming pared 6 bases from V and 5 bases from J, leaving 13 bases between. Germline loops: CDR1 MNHEY, CDR2 SMNVEV (reference sequence). CDR3 in DNA: TGTGCCAGCAGCCTTCCGGGACTGGAGACCCAGTACTTC. Its protein product is CASSLPGLETQYF.

This chain links TRBV12-3 or TRBV12-4 with TRBJ2-1; 7 positions agree with TRBD2. V was clipped by 3 bases and J by 9 bases; unmatched bases: 5. The length of the CDR3 is 13 residues. CDR3 bases: TGTGCCAGCAGTTTTGCGGGAGAAGGTGAGCAGTTCTTC. Translating it yields CASSFAGEGEQFF.

The V call is TRBV5-1, the J call TRBJ2-7; possibly TRBD1 for D (5 bases). The V gene's germline CDR1 is SGHRS and CDR2 YFSETQ. The CDR3 consists of 13 residues. Trimming stripped 3 bases from V and 4 bases from J, with 11 bases between. This CDR3 reads CASSSPTAYEQYF. As DNA, the CDR3 is TGCGCCAGCAGCTCCCCGACAGCTTACGAGCAGTACTTC.